The clone carrying this T cell receptor (beta chain) was observed a handful of times. Its specificity is unknown. An end of the junction does not agree with germline; a read error may underlie this. TCRdb reprocessed the 5' RACE reads with MiXCR, giving one entry per CDR3 protein. Of around 58,000 distinct CDR3 sequences detected, about 3.3% appear once; the ten largest clones hold around 7.5%. The data originate from a study of neurological immune-mediated disorders. The germline gives CDR1 MGHDK, CDR2 SYGVNS. The CDR3 length is 13 residues. General study results and limits: The multiple sclerosis repertoire cluster had no clinical or MRI feature associated with it.

The receptor's source is a woman between 55 and 75 years old with multiple sclerosis. The chain employs TRBV25-1 and TRBJ1-6, with D maybe TRBD1 (5 bases). Source material: PBMCs. The CDR3 DNA is TGTGCCAGCAGTGAGGCAGGGTATTCAACCCTCAACTTT. Protein product: CASSEAGYSTLNF.